Included here is one T cell receptor (beta chain) sequence, with context. Its antigen is not identified. The sample is drawn from a study of T cell repertoires in cytomegalovirus infection. Study summary: In public TCR beta signatures, there were indications of both CMV infection and matching HLA type. Study-level results: The study found HLA-C-restricted CMV-specific TCR beta clonotypes dominating the ex vivo response. CMV carriers with the relevant HLA were identified by cumulative public TCR beta family frequency.

CDR3 length: 14 residues. The V gene end was trimmed by 7 bases and the J gene end by 5 bases; junction bases not matched to a gene: 8. The germline V gene has CDR1 MNHEY and CDR2 SVGAGI. TCRdb itself ran the reads through MiXCR, one entry per CDR3 protein. The sample has roughly 720,000 distinct CDR3 sequences; 35% are singletons. V and J are TRBV6-5 and TRBJ2-7; the match to TRBD1 covers 10 bases. This receptor was taken from a human donor in good health (CMV status not recorded). Some clones in this sample may be carry-over from other donors' samples. Sequenced input: PBMCs. CDR3: CASNSPGQGNEQYF. The DNA of the CDR3 is TGTGCCAGCAATTCTCCGGGACAGGGGAACGAGCAGTACTTC.